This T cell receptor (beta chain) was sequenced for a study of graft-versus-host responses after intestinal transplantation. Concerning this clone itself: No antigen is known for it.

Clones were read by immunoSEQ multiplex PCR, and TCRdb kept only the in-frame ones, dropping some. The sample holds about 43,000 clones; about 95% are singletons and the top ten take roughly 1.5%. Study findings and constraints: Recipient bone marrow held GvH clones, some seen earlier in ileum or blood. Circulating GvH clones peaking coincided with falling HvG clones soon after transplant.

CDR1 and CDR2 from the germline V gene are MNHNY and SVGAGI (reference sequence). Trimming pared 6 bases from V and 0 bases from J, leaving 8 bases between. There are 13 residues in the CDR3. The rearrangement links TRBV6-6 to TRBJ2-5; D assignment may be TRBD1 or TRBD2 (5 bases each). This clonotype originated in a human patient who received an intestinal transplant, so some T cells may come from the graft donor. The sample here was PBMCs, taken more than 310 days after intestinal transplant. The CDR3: CASRGPNQETQYF. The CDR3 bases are TGTGCCAGCAGGGGACCGAACCAAGAGACCCAGTACTTC.